A single sample is the source of the 7 T cell receptor beta chains below, sequenced in a study of regulatory T cells in long-lasting Graves disease. Regarding time point: newly diagnosed GD, antithyroid drugs for less than 3 months. The TCR library used RNA extracted from PBMCs. HTBI primers from iRepertoire and Arm-PCR of CDR3 regions yielded the TCR beta libraries. One entry per CDR3 protein results from TCRdb running MiXCR on the multiplex PCR reads. The data show around 480,000 distinct CDR3 sequences, with approximately 16% seen just once and 20% to 25% held by the top ten. These data are also associated with another study on T cells in Graves' hyperthyroidism and ophthalmopathy.

The sample in question was peripheral blood mononuclear cells (PBMCs), obtained at new diagnosis, from a patient treated with antithyroid drugs. Source of these receptors: a middle-aged woman with Graves disease.

This clonotype came up many times. The chain uses TRBV12-3 or TRBV12-4 and TRBJ1-4; D gene uncertain. V was trimmed by 6 bases and J by 4 bases, leaving 9 bases between them. The CDR3 covers 13 residues. In DNA, the CDR3 is TGTGCCAGCAGAGACGGATTTAATGAAAAACTGTTTTTT. Translation: CASRDGFNEKLFF.

This clonotype occurred many times. This chain connects TRBV2 to TRBJ2-1, with 13 bases lining up with TRBD2. The CDR3 has 15 residues. V gave up 5 bases and J gave up 5 bases; unmatched junction bases: 3. Germline V gene lookup returns CDR1 SNHLY and CDR2 FYNNEI. DNA for the CDR3: TGTGCCAGCAGTACTAGCGGGGGGGCACACAATGAGCAGTTCTTC. It encodes CASSTSGGAHNEQFF. The full variable domain, rest sourced from reference TRBV2 and TRBJ2-1, is EPEVTQTPSHQVTQMGQEVILRCVPISNHLYFYWYRQILGQKVEFLVSFYNNEISEKSEIFDDQFSVERPDGSNFTLKIRSTKLEDSAMYFCASSTSGGAHNEQFFGPGTRLTVL.

A remark on this clonotype: At one end, the junction sequence differs from germline, possibly due to a read error. The CDR3 loop is CATRQNCGYTF. Written as DNA, the CDR3 is TGTGCCACCAGACAGAACTGTGGCTACACCTTC. The V call is TRBV6-1, the J call TRBJ1-2; D perhaps matches TRBD1 (5 bases). The CDR3 has 11 amino acids. The germline V gene has CDR1 MNHNS and CDR2 SASEGT.

J is TRBJ1-4 and V is TRBV20-1; D might be TRBD1 (5 bases). The V gene lost 1 base and the J gene lost 8 bases, with 11 bases spanning the gap. From germline, CDR1 is DFQATT and CDR2 SNEGSKA (reference sequence). The CDR3 is made up of 13 amino acids. This CDR3 is CSARGGEGEKLFF. The CDR3 DNA reads TGCAGTGCTAGAGGAGGGGAAGGAGAAAAACTGTTTTTT.

A note on this clonotype: This may stem from a read error, because a much larger clone lies one nucleotide away. Because the CDR3 is missing its conserved closing phenylalanine or tryptophan, this is likely a read error. This rearrangement joins TRBV20-1 to TRBJ1-1; no definite D call. Germline-derived CDR1 and CDR2 are DFQATT and SNEGSKA (reference sequence). The length of the CDR3 is 14 residues. V was shortened by 3 bases and J by 2 bases, with 13 bases between the two germline ends. As DNA, the CDR3 is TGCAGTGCTAGTCGGGCTGAGATCAACACTGAAGCTTTCCTT. This encodes CSASRAEINTEAFL.

This clonotype was picked up many times. The rearrangement links TRBV28 to TRBJ1-2, with D hard to call. Trimming left V 6 bases short and J 7 bases short, with 12 bases between. The CDR3 contains 12 residues. From germline, CDR1 is MDHEN and CDR2 SYDVKM. CDR3: CASRIPDGGYTF. In DNA form, the CDR3 reads TGTGCCAGCAGGATCCCGGACGGTGGCTACACCTTC.

The chain uses TRBV11-2 and TRBJ2-2, with D possibly TRBD2 on 5 matching bases. V shed 1 base and J shed 6 bases, with 36 bases lying between them. CDR3 length: 23 residues. CDR1 is SGHAT and CDR2 is FQNNGV in the germline V gene. In nucleotides, the CDR3 is TGTGCCAGCAGCTTAGGTTTAATCTTTCCGGGGAAACGAAAGATTGATCCATCCGGGGAGCTGTTTTTT. Translating it yields CASSLGLIFPGKRKIDPSGELFF.